This T cell receptor (beta chain) was recovered during a study of a mutant IDH1 vaccine in newly diagnosed glioma. Time point reported: week 23, last vaccination. Every single dose of the vaccine, 300 ug of mutant IDH1 20-mer peptide, came with topical imiquimod. Of note for this clone: No antigen is known for it.

The CDR3 is 15 residues long. Trimming removed 0 bases at V and 2 bases at J, with 8 bases between. Germline CDR1 and CDR2: ENHRY and SYGVKD. The table came from immunoSEQ multiplex PCR; TCRdb's copy has only in-frame clones and leaves some out. Found here are 50,000 to 70,000 clones, about three quarters of them singletons; the top ten hold about 8.1%. The chain is built from TRBV10-3 and TRBJ1-5, with a tentative D call TRBD1 (5 bases). The input for sequencing was PBMCs, taken from a glioma patient whose treatment included an IDH1 peptide vaccine. This sequence originates from a woman aged 40 to 49 with glioma. Some clones in this sample may be carry-over from other donors' samples. In DNA form, the CDR3 reads TGTGCCATCAGTGAGTCGGGGACTGGCAATCAGCCCCAGCATTTT. Translated: CAISESGTGNQPQHF.